This T cell receptor (beta chain) comes out of a study of T cells in Graves' hyperthyroidism and ophthalmopathy. The table lists this clonotype with a count of one. The CDR3 regions of TCR beta were amplified from RNA transcripts. The primer set for the first-round RT-PCR of the TCR CDR3 was HTBI. TCRdb recomputed calls from the multiplex PCR reads with MiXCR, one row per CDR3 protein. The table includes nearly 750,000 distinct CDR3 sequences, approximately 36% detected once. This CDR3 spans 15 amino acids. V trimming: 4 bases; J trimming: 1 base; junction bases outside the gene matches: 4. Germline-derived CDR1 and CDR2 are KGHDR and SFDVKD. More than 8.5 ml of fresh peripheral blood supplied the PBMCs.

The sequencing sample was made of blood. The chain employs TRBV24-1 and TRBJ2-7; TRBD1 matches 9 bases. The sequence derives from a woman between 35 and 50 years old with Graves' hyperthyroidism. CDR3 protein: CATSDHGTGSYEQYF. CDR3 bases: TGTGCCACCAGTGACCACGGGACAGGGTCCTACGAGCAGTACTTC.